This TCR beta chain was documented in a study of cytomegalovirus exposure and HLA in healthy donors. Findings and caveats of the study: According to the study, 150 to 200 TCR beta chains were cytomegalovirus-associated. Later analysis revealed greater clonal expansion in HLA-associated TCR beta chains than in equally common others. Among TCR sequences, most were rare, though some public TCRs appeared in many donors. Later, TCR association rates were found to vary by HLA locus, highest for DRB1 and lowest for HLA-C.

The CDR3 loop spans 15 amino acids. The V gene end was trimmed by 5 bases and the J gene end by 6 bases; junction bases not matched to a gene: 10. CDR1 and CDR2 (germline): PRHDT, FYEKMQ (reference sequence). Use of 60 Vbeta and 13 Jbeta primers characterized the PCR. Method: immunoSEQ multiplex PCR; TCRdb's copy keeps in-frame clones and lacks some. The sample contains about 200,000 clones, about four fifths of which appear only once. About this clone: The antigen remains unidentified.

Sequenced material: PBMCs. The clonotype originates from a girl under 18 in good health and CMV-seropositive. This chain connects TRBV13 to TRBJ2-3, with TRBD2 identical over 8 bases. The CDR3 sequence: CASSPREGVVDTQYF. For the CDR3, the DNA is TGTGCCAGCAGCCCTCGGGAGGGCGTTGTTGATACGCAGTATTTT.